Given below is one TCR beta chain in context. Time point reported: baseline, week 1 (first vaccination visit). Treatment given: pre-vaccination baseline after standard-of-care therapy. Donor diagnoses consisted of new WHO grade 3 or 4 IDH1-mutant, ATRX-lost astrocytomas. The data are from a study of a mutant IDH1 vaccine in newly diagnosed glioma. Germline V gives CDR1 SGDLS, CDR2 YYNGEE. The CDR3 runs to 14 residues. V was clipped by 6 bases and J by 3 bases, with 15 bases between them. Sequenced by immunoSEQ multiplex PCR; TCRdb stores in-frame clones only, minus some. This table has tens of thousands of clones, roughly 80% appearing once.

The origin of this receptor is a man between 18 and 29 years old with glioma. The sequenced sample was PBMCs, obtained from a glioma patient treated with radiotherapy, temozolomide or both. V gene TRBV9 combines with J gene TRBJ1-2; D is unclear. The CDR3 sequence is CASNTLGVDYGYTF. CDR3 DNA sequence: TGTGCCAGCAACACCCTCGGTGTCGACTATGGCTACACCTTC.